Here is one T cell receptor (beta chain) with its context. The sample originates from a study of control samples from healthy donors and cancer patients. The CDR3 is made up of 12 amino acids. Germline CDR1 reads MNHEY; CDR2 reads SMNVEV (reference sequence). V was clipped by 8 bases and J by 7 bases, with 15 bases between them. Here immunoSEQ multiplex PCR was the method, and the copy in TCRdb shows in-frame clones only, minus some. Of about 34,000 clones listed, roughly 92% are singletons. V usage is TRBV27 and J usage is TRBJ2-7; D is possibly TRBD1 (6 bases). The sequenced sample consisted of PBMCs. This clonotype was sampled from a man aged 35-49 years with colorectal cancer. The CDR3 region has the DNA TGTGCCAGCGGTATTGGGGGCTGGGAGCAGTACTTC. Residues: CASGIGGWEQYF.